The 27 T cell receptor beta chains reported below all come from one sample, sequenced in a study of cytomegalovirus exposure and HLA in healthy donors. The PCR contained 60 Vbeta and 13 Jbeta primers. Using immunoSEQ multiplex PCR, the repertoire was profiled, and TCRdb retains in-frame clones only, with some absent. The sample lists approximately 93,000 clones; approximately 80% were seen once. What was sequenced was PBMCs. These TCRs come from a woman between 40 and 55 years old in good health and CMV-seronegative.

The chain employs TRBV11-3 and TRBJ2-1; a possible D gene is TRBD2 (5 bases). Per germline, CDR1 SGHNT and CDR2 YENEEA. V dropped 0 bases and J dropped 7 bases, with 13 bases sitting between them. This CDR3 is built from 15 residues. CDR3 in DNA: TGTGCCAGCAGCTTAGATTGGAACCGCGGGAATGAGCAGTTCTTC. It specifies CASSLDWNRGNEQFF.

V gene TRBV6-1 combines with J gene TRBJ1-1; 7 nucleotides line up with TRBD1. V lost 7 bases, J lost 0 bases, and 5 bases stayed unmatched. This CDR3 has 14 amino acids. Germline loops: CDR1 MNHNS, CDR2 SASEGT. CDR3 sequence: CASTHRGMNTEAFF. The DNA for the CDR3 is TGTGCCAGCACCCACAGGGGTATGAACACTGAAGCTTTCTTT.

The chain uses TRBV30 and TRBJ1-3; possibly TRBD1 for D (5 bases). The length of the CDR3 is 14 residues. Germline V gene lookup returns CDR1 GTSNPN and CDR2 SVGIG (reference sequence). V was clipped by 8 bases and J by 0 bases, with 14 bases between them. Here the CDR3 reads CAGGGPYSGNTIYF. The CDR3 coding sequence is TGTGCCGGGGGAGGGCCTTACTCTGGAAACACCATATATTTT.

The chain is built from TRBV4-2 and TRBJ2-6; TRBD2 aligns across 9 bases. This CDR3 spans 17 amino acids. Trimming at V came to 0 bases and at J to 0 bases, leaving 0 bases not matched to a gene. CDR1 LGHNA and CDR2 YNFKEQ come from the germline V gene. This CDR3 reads CASSQETSGSGANVLTF. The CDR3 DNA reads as TGTGCCAGCAGCCAAGAGACTAGCGGCTCTGGGGCCAACGTCCTGACTTTC.

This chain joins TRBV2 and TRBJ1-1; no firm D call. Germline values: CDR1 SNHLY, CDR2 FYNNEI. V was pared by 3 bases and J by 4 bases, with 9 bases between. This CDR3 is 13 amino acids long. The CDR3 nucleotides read TGTGCCAGCAGTGACAGGTTTGGCACTGAAGCTTTCTTT. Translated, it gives CASSDRFGTEAFF.

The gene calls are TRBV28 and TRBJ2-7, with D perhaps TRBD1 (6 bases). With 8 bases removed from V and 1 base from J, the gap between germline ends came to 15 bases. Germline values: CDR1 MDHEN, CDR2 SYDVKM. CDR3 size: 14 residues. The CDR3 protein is CASGTGFGSYEQYF. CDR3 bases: TGTGCCAGCGGAACAGGGTTTGGGTCCTACGAGCAGTACTTC.

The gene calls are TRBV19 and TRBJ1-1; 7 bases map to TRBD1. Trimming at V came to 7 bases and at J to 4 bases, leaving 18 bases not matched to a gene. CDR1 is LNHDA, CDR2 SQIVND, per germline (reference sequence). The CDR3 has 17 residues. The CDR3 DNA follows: TGTGCCAGTACCCCCCTAGTAGGGAAGGACAGGCCCACTGAAGCTTTCTTT. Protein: CASTPLVGKDRPTEAFF.

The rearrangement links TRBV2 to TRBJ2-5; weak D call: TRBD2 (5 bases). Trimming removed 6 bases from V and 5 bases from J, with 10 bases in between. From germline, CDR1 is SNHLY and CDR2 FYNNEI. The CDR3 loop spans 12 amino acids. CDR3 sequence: CASSIRGETQYF. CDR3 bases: TGTGCCAGCAGCATAAGAGGGGAGACCCAGTACTTC.

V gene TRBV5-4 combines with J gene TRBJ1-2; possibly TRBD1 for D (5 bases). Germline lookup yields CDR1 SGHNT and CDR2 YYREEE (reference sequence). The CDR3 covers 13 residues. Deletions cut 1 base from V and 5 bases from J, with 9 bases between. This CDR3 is CASSLRGTYGYTF. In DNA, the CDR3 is TGTGCCAGCAGCTTGAGGGGAACTTATGGCTACACCTTC.

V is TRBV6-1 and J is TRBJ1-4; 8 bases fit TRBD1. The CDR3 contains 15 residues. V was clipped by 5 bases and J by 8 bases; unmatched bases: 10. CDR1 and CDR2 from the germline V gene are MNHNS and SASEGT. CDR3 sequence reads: CASSIRTGKVEKLFF. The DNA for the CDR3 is TGTGCCAGCAGTATAAGGACAGGGAAGGTCGAAAAACTGTTTTTT.

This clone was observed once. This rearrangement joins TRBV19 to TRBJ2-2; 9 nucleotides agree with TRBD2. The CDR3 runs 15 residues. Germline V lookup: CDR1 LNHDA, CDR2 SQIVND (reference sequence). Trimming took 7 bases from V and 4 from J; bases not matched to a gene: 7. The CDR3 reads CASKNSGRVTGELFF. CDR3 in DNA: TGTGCCAGTAAAAATAGCGGGAGAGTCACCGGGGAGCTGTTTTTT.

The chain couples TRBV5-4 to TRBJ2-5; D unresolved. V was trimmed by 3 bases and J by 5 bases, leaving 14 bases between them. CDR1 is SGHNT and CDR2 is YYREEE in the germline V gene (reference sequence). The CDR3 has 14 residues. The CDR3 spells CASSSLGSWETQYF. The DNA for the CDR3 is TGTGCCAGCAGCTCCCTCGGTAGCTGGGAGACCCAGTACTTC.

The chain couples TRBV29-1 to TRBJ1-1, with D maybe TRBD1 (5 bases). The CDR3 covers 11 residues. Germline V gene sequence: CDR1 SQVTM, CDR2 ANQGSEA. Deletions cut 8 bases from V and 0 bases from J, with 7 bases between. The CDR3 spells CSTTVNTEAFF. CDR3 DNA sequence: TGCAGCACGACAGTGAACACTGAAGCTTTCTTT. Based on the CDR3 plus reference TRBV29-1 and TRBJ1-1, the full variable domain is SAVISQKPSRDICQRGTSLTIQCQVDSQVTMMFWYRQQPGQSLTLIATANQGSEATYESGFVIDKFPISRPNLTFSTLTVSNMSPEDSSIYLCSTTVNTEAFFGQGTRLTVV.

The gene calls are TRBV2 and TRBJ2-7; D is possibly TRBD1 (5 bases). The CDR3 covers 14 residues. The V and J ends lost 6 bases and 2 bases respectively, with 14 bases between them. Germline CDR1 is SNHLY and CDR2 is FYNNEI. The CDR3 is CASRAGDRAYEQYF. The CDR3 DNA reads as TGTGCCAGCAGGGCCGGAGACAGAGCCTACGAGCAGTACTTC.

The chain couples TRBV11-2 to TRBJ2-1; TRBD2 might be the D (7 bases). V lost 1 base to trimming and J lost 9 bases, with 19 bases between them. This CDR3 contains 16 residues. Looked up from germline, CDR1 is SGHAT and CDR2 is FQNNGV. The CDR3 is CASSLVGGLRVGEQFF. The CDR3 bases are TGTGCCAGCAGCTTAGTCGGGGGGCTAAGAGTAGGTGAGCAGTTCTTC.

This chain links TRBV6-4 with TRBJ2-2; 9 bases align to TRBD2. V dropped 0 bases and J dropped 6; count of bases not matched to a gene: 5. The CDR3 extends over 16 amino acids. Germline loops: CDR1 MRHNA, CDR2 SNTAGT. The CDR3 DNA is TGTGCCAGCAGTGACTCGGCGGGAGGGGAATCCGGGGAGCTGTTTTTT. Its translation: CASSDSAGGESGELFF.

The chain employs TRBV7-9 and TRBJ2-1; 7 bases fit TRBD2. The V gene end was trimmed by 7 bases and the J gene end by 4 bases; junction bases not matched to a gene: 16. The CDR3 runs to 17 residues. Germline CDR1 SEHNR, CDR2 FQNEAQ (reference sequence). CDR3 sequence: CASTEGSWLAVYNEQFF. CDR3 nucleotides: TGTGCCAGCACCGAAGGGTCGTGGCTAGCGGTTTACAATGAGCAGTTCTTC.

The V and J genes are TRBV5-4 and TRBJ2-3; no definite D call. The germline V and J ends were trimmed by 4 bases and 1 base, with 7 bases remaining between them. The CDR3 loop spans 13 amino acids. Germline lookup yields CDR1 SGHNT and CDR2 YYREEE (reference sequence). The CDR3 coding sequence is TGTGCCAGCAGCCGAGGCGGCACAGATACGCAGTATTTT. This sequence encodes CASSRGGTDTQYF.

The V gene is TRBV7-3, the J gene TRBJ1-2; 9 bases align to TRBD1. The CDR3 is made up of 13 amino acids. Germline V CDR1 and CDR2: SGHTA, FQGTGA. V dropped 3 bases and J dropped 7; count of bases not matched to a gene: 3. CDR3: CASSFTGGVGYTF. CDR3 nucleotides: TGTGCCAGCAGCTTTACAGGGGGCGTTGGCTACACCTTC.

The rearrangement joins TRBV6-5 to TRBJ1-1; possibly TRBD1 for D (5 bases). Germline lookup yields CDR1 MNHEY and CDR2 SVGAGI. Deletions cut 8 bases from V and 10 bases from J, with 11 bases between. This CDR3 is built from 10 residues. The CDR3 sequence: CASVQGVAFF. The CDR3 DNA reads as TGTGCCAGCGTTCAGGGTGTAGCTTTCTTT.

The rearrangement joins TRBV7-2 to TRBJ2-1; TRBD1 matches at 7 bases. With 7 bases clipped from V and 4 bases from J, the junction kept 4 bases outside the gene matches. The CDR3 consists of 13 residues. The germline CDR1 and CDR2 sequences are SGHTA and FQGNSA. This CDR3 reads CASMLRGYNEQFF. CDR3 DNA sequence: TGTGCCAGCATGCTCAGGGGGTACAATGAGCAGTTCTTC.

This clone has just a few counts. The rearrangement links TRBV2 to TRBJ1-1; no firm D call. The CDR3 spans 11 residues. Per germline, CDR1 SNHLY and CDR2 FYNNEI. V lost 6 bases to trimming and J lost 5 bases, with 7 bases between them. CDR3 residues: CASSLFTEAFF. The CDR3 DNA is TGTGCCAGCAGCTTATTTACTGAAGCTTTCTTT. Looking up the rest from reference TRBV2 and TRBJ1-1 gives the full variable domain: EPEVTQTPSHQVTQMGQEVILRCVPISNHLYFYWYRQILGQKVEFLVSFYNNEISEKSEIFDDQFSVERPDGSNFTLKIRSTKLEDSAMYFCASSLFTEAFFGQGTRLTVV.

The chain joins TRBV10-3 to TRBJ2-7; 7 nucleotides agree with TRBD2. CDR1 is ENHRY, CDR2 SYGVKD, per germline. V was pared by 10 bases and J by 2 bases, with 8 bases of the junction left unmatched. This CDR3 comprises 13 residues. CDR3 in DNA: TGTGCCACCGGGGAGGGAGGGACCTACGAGCAGTACTTC. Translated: CATGEGGTYEQYF.

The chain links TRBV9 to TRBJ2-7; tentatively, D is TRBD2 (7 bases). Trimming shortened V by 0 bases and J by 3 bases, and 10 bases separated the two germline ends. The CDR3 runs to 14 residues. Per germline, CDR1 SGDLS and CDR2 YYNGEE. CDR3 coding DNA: TGTGCCAGCAGCGTAGGGGGGGGCGGCTACGAGCAGTACTTC. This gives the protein CASSVGGGGYEQYF. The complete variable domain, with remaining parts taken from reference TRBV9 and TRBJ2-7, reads DSGVTQTPKHLITATGQRVTLRCSPRSGDLSVYWYQQSLDQGLQFLIQYYNGEERAKGNILERFSAQQFPDLHSELNLSSLELGDSALYFCASSVGGGGYEQYFGPGTRLTVT.

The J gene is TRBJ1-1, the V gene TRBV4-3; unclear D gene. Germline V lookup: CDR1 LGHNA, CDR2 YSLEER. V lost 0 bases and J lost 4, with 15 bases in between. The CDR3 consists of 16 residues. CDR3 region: CASSQENLPGSTEAFF. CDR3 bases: TGCGCCAGCAGCCAAGAGAACTTGCCGGGGTCCACTGAAGCTTTCTTT.

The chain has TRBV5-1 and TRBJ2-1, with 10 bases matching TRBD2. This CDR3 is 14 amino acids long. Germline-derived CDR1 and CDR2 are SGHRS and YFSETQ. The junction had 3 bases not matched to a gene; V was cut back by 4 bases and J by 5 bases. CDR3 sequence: CASSRTSGNNEQFF. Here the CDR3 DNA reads TGCGCCAGCAGCCGGACTAGCGGAAACAATGAGCAGTTCTTC.

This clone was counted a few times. This CDR3 is CASRVDYGYTF. CDR3 coding DNA: TGTGCCAGCCGGGTGGACTATGGCTACACCTTC. V gene TRBV2 combines with J gene TRBJ1-2; no definite D call. The CDR3 covers 11 residues. Looked up from germline, CDR1 is SNHLY and CDR2 is FYNNEI. V lost 8 bases and J 3 bases, leaving 7 bases between the germline ends.